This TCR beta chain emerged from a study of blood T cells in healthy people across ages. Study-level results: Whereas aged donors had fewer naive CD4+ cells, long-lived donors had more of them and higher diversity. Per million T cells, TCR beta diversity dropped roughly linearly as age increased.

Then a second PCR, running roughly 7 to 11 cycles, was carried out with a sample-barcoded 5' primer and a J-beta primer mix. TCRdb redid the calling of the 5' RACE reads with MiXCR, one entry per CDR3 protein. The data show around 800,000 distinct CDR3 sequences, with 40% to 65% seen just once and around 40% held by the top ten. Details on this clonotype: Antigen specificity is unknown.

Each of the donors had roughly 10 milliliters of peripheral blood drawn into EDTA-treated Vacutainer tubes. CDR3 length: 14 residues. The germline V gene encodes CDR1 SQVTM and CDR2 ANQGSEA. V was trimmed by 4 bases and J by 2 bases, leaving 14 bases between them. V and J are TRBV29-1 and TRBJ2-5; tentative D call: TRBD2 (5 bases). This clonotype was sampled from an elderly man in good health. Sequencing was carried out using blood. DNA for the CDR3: TGCAGCGTTGTAGTCTGGCGGGCACAAGAGACCCAGTACTTC. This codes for CSVVVWRAQETQYF.